This paragraph covers one T cell receptor (beta chain) sequence. The antigen remains unidentified. These data are taken from a study of cytomegalovirus exposure and HLA in healthy donors. Study-wide results and caveats: Within an earlier analysis, most TCR beta V segments proved productive either about 87% or about 30% of the time. It was reported that the classifier diagnosed cytomegalovirus status with high specificity and sensitivity in both the original and validation cohorts.

Use of 60 Vbeta and 13 Jbeta primers characterized the PCR. The table came from immunoSEQ multiplex PCR; TCRdb's copy has only in-frame clones and leaves some out. The sample has roughly 200,000 clones, roughly 85% seen once. Unmatched junction bases numbered 2, after V lost 4 bases and J lost 2 bases. CDR1 SEHNR and CDR2 FQNEAQ come from the germline V gene (reference sequence). The CDR3 is 16 residues long. The rearrangement uses TRBV7-9 and TRBJ2-3, with TRBD2 matching 14 bases. The sample comprised PBMCs. This receptor was obtained from a woman aged 25 to 39 in good health and CMV-seropositive. Here the CDR3 DNA reads TGTGCCAGCAGCTCGGGACTAGCGGGGGCCACAGATACGCAGTATTTT. Protein: CASSSGLAGATDTQYF.